The 10 T cell receptor beta chains presented below share a single source sample, sequenced in a study of T cell responses to AZD1222 COVID-19 vaccine. TCRdb keeps only in-frame clones here, not all; method: immunoSEQ multiplex PCR. The repertoire includes some 120,000 clones, more than 65% of them detected once, and around 27% sits in the top ten. The source material was peripheral blood, sampled 28 days after the second AZD1222 dose. The receptors originated from an adult who received the AZD1222 COVID-19 vaccine.

This chain joins TRBV11-2 and TRBJ1-5; TRBD1 aligns across 8 bases. V trimming: 4 bases; J trimming: 6 bases; junction bases outside the gene matches: 8. There are 15 residues in the CDR3. CDR1 SGHAT and CDR2 FQNNGV come from the germline V gene. The CDR3 reads CASSSLTGVGQPQHF. CDR3 bases: TGTGCCAGCAGCTCCCTGACAGGGGTGGGTCAGCCCCAGCATTTT.

This clone was found many times. This chain links TRBV7-2 with TRBJ2-7, with a possible D match to TRBD1 (5 bases). This CDR3 comprises 13 residues. V dropped 1 base and J dropped 1 base, with 5 bases sitting between them. Germline-derived CDR1 and CDR2 are SGHTA and FQGNSA. Here the CDR3 reads CASSLDRSYEQYF. The CDR3 DNA reads TGTGCCAGCAGCTTAGACAGGTCCTACGAGCAGTACTTC.

The rearrangement links TRBV2 to TRBJ2-1; 10 bases agree with TRBD2. Trimming cost V 4 bases and J 8 bases; bases outside gene matches: 8. Germline V gene data show CDR1 as SNHLY and CDR2 as FYNNEI. The CDR3 totals 15 residues. CDR3 loop: CASSVSGGARDEQFF. The CDR3 DNA is TGTGCCAGCAGTGTCAGCGGGGGGGCCAGGGATGAGCAGTTCTTC.

This clone has a count of ten or more. The gene calls are TRBV9 and TRBJ2-3; 7 nucleotides match TRBD1. The CDR3 contains 13 residues. Germline V gene data show CDR1 as SGDLS and CDR2 as YYNGEE. Trimming removed 4 bases from V and 5 bases from J; junction bases left unmatched: 4. Here the CDR3 reads CASSLWDRDTQYF. The CDR3 bases are TGTGCCAGCAGCCTTTGGGACAGAGATACGCAGTATTTT.

This chain joins TRBV4-1 and TRBJ1-1; weak D call: TRBD1 (5 bases). Germline CDR1 is MGHRA and CDR2 is YSYEKL. V was shortened by 1 base and J by 2 bases, with 17 bases between the two germline ends. This CDR3 contains 17 residues. For the CDR3, the DNA is TGCGCCAGCAGCCAAGGAGGGTTTTTGGGGCCTAACACTGAAGCTTTCTTT. Translation gives CASSQGGFLGPNTEAFF.

This chain links TRBV6-5 with TRBJ1-1; D is undetermined. This CDR3 contains 12 residues. V was pared by 6 bases and J by 1 base, with 6 bases between. From germline, CDR1 is MNHEY and CDR2 SVGAGI. The CDR3 spells CASRWGNTEAFF. The CDR3 coding sequence is TGTGCCAGCAGGTGGGGGAACACTGAAGCTTTCTTT.

The V and J genes are TRBV12-3 or TRBV12-4 and TRBJ2-7, with D possibly matching TRBD2 (5 bases). This CDR3 is built from 12 residues. The V and J ends lost 3 bases and 7 bases respectively, with 10 bases between them. CDR3 amino acids: CASSFSSGEQYF. The CDR3 DNA reads TGTGCCAGCAGTTTCTCTTCGGGGGAGCAGTACTTC.

The chain uses TRBV5-4 and TRBJ2-3; a possible D gene is TRBD2 (6 bases). The CDR3 length is 15 residues. Germline CDR1 is SGHNT and CDR2 is YYREEE (reference sequence). In DNA, the CDR3 is TGTTCATGGGGGGTGTCCTACGGAACAAGGGATACGCAGTATTTT. It yields the protein CSWGVSYGTRDTQYF.

CDR3 sequence (DNA): TGTGCCAGCAGCCAGGACAGCCTTGAAGCTTTCTTT. Translation: CASSQDSLEAFF. The chain joins TRBV7-9 to TRBJ1-1; weak D call: TRBD1 (6 bases). The CDR3 runs 12 residues. Per the germline V gene, CDR1 is SEHNR and CDR2 is FQNEAQ (reference sequence). Trimming took off 5 bases at V and 7 bases at J, with 11 bases between the two ends.

This clone appeared once. This rearrangement joins TRBV27 to TRBJ2-6; D not certain. Looked up from germline, CDR1 is MNHEY and CDR2 is SMNVEV (reference sequence). The V end lost 7 bases, the J end lost 3 bases, and 13 bases lay between the germline ends. This CDR3 is built from 15 residues. CDR3 residues: CASTGVWVGANVLTF. The CDR3 DNA sequence: TGTGCCAGCACTGGGGTCTGGGTTGGGGCCAACGTCCTGACTTTC.